The source of this TCR beta chain is a study of post-analysis software for immune sequencing data. Looking at the study overall: Relapsing-remitting, secondary progressive and progressive-relapsing multiple sclerosis courses were included. Whole-study findings and limits: By F measure, samples from a shared preparation batch strongly co-clustered. Four or five TRBV segments, including TRBV5-6, TRBV5-1 and TRBV20-1, were more frequent in patients than controls. Compared with controls, patients showed significantly lower normalized Chao1 diversity.

V was pared by 1 base and J by 7 bases, with 4 bases between. CDR3 size: 10 residues. Germline CDR1 is SQVTM and CDR2 is ANQGSEA. Unique molecular identifiers were built into the TCR beta cDNA libraries. Between roughly 1 and 10 million T cells gave rise to some 490,000 cDNA molecules. From the PCR reads, TCRdb called clonotypes with MiXCR, one entry per CDR3 protein. Of 700,000 to 800,000 distinct CDR3 sequences in the sample, 25% to 30% are singletons; the top ten hold approximately 0.6%. This clonotype has more than one count but fewer than ten. Its antigen is as yet unknown. The V call is TRBV29-1, the J call TRBJ1-2, with D uncertain. This clonotype originated in a girl aged 10 to 17 with multiple sclerosis. Sequencing input: blood. The CDR3 coding sequence is TGCAGCGTTGAAGGGGCTGGCTACACCTTC. Encoded protein: CSVEGAGYTF.